This T cell receptor (beta chain) is drawn from a study of T cell responses to AZD1222 COVID-19 vaccine. Losses at the gene ends were 4 bases for V and 5 bases for J; bases not matched to a gene: 3. The CDR3 consists of 14 residues. Germline V gene lookup returns CDR1 LNHDA and CDR2 SQIVND (reference sequence). Sequencing was performed with immunoSEQ multiplex PCR; in TCRdb, only in-frame clones are kept and a portion is missing. This sample has more than 150,000 clones, with just over 85% found just once. Study findings and constraints: Vaccine-associated CD4 TCRs spanned spike, dominant at 160-218 and 743-854. Seropositive AZD1222 recipients at baseline numbered only six or seven. Most donors were white British, females outnumbered males, and clonal diversity was possibly underestimated.

With respect to this clone: Its specificity is not known.

The starting material was peripheral blood, obtained on day 0 of AZD1222 vaccination. This chain links TRBV19 with TRBJ2-1, with 9 bases lining up with TRBD2. The TCR comes from an adult in good health. CDR3 residues: CASSRLAADNEQFF. CDR3 in DNA: TGTGCCAGTAGTAGACTAGCGGCCGACAATGAGCAGTTCTTC.